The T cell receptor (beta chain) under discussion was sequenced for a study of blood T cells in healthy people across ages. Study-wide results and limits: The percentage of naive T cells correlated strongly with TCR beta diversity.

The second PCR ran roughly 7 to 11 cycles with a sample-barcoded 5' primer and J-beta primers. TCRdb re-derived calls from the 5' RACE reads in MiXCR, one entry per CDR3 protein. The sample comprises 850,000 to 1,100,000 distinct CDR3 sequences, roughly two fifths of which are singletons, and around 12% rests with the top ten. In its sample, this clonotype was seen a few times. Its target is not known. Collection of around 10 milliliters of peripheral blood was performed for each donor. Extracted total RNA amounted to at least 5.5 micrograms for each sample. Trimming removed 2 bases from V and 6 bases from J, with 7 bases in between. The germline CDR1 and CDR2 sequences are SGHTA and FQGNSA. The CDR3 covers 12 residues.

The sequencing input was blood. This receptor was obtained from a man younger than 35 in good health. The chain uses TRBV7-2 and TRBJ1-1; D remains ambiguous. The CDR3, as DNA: TGTGCCAGCAGCTTATTGGGCGCTGAAGCTTTCTTT. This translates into CASSLLGAEAFF.